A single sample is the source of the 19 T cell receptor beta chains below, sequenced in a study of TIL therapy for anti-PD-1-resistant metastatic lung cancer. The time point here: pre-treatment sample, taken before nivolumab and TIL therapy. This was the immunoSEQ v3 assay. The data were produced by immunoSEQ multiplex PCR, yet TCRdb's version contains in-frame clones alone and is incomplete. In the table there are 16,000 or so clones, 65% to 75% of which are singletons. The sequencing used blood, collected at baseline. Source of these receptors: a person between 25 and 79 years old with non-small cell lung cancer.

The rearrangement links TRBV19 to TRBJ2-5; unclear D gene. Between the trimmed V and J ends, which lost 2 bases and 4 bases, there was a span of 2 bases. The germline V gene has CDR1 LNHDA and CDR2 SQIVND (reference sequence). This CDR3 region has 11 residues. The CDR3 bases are TGTGCCAGTAGTATAAGAGAGACCCAGTACTTC. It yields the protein CASSIRETQYF.

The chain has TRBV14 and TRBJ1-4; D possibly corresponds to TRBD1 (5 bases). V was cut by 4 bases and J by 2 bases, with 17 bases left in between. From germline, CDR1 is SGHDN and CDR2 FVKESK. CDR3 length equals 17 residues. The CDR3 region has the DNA TGTGCCAGCAGCCCCTTGAGGGGTCCTGAGACTAATGAAAAACTGTTTTTT. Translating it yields CASSPLRGPETNEKLFF.

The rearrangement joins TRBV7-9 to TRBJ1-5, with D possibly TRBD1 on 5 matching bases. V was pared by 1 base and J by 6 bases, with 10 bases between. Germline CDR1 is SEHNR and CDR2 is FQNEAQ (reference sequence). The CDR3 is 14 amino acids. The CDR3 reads CASSLGGVFQPQHF. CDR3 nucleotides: TGTGCCAGCAGCTTAGGGGGGGTCTTTCAGCCCCAGCATTTT.

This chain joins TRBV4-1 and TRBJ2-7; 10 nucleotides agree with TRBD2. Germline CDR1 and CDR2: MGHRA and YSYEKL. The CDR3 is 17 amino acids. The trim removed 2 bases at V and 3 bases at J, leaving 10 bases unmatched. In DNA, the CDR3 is TGCGCCAGCAGCCAACTTCCTCTTCTAGCGGGGGACTACGAGCAGTACTTC. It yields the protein CASSQLPLLAGDYEQYF.

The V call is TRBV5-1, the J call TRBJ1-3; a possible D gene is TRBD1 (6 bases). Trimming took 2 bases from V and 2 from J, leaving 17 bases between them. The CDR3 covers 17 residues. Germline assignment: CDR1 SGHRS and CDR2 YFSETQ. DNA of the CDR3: TGCGCCAGCAGCTTCTCCGGGACAAAGGATACTGGAAACACCATATATTTT. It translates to CASSFSGTKDTGNTIYF.

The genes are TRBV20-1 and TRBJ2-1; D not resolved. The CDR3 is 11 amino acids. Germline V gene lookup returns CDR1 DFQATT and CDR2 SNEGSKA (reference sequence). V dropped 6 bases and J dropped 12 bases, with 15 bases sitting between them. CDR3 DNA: TGCAGTGCCACTCCCAGCCGAGGGCAGTTCTTC. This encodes CSATPSRGQFF.

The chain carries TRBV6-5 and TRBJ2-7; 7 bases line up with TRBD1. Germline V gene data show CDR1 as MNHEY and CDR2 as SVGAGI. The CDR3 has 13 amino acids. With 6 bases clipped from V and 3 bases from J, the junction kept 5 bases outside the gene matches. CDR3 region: CASSNRDSYEQYF. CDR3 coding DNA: TGTGCCAGCAGCAACCGGGACAGCTACGAGCAGTACTTC.

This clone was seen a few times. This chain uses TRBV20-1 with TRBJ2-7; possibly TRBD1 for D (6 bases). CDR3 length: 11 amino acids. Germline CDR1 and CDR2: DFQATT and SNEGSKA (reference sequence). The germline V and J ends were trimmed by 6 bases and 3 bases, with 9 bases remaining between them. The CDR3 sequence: CSARGGYEQYF. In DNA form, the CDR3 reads TGCAGTGCGCGAGGGGGCTACGAGCAGTACTTC.

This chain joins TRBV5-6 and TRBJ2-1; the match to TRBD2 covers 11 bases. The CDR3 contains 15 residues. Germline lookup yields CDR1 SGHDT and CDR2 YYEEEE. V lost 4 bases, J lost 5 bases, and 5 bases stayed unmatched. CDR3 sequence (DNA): TGTGCCAGCAGCGCACTAGCGGGAGAAGACAATGAGCAGTTCTTC. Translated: CASSALAGEDNEQFF. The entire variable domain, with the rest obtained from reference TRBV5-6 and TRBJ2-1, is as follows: DAGVTQSPTHLIKTRGQQVTLRCSPKSGHDTVSWYQQALGQGPQFIFQYYEEEERQRGNFPDRFSGHQFPNYSSELNVNALLLGDSALYLCASSALAGEDNEQFFGPGTRLTVL.

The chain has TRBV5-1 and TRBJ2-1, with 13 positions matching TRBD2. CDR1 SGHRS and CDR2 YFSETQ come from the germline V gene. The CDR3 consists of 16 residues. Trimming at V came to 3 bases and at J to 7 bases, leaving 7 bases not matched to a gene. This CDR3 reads CASSSILAGGMNEQFF. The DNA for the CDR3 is TGCGCCAGCAGCTCCATACTAGCGGGGGGGATGAATGAGCAGTTCTTC. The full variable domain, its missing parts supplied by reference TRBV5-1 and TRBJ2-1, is KAGVTQTPRYLIKTRGQQVTLSCSPISGHRSVSWYQQTPGQGLQFLFEYFSETQRNKGNFPGRFSGRQFSNSRSEMNVSTLELGDSALYLCASSSILAGGMNEQFFGPGTRLTVL.

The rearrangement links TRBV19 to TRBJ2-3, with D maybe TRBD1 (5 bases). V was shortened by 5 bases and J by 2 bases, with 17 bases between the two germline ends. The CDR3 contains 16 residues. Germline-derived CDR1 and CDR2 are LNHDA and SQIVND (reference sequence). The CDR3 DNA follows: TGTGCCAGTAGTTACAGGAACCCTCAAGTCACAGATACGCAGTATTTT. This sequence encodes CASSYRNPQVTDTQYF. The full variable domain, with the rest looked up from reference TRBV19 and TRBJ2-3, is DGGITQSPKYLFRKEGQNVTLSCEQNLNHDAMYWYRQDPGQGLRLIYYSQIVNDFQKGDIAEGYSVSREKKESFPLTVTSAQKNPTAFYLCASSYRNPQVTDTQYFGPGTRLTVL.

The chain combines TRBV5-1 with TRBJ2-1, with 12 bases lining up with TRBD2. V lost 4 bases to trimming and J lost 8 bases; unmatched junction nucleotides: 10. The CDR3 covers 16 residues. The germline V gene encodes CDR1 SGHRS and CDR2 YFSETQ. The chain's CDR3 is CASSPTTSGGFDEQFF. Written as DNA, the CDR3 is TGCGCCAGCAGCCCCACCACTAGCGGGGGGTTCGATGAGCAGTTCTTC.

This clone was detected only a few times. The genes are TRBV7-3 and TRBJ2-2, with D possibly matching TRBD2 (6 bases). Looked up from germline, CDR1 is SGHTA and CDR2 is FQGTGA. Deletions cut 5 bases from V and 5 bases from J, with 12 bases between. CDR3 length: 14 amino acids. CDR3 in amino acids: CASSTSTRTGELFF. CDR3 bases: TGTGCCAGCAGCACTTCGACTAGGACCGGGGAGCTGTTTTTT.

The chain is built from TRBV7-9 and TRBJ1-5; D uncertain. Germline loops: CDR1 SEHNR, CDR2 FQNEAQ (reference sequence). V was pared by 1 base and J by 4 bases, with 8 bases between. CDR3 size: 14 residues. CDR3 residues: CASSLGQFNQPQHF. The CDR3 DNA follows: TGTGCCAGCAGCTTAGGGCAGTTTAATCAGCCCCAGCATTTT.

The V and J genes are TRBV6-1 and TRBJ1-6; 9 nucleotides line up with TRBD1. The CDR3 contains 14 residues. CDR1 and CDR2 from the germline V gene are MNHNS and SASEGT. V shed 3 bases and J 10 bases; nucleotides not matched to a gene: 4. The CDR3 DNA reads TGTGCCAGCAGTGAGGGACAGGGAGGCTCACCCCTCCACTTT. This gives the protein CASSEGQGGSPLHF.

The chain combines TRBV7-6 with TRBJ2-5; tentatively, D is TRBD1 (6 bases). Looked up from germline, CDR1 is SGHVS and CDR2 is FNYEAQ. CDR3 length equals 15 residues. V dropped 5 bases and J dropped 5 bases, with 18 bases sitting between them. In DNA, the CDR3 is TGTGCCAGCAGCGGCGCGCCGTCAGGGGCGGAGACCCAGTACTTC. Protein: CASSGAPSGAETQYF.

The CDR3 sequence: CASSPEGGAEAFF. The CDR3, as DNA: TGTGCCAGCAGCCCGGAGGGGGGCGCTGAAGCTTTCTTT. The chain has TRBV7-3 and TRBJ1-1; tentative D call: TRBD1 (6 bases). Trimming removed 5 bases at V and 6 bases at J, with 13 bases between. This CDR3 contains 13 residues. Germline CDR1 is SGHTA and CDR2 is FQGTGA.

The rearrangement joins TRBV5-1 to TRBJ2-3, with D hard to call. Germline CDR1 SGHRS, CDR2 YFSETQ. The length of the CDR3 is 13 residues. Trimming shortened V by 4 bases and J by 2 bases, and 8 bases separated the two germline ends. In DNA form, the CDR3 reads TGCGCCAGCAGCACGGCTACCACAGATACGCAGTATTTT. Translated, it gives CASSTATTDTQYF. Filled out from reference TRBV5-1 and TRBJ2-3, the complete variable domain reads KAGVTQTPRYLIKTRGQQVTLSCSPISGHRSVSWYQQTPGQGLQFLFEYFSETQRNKGNFPGRFSGRQFSNSRSEMNVSTLELGDSALYLCASSTATTDTQYFGPGTRLTVL.

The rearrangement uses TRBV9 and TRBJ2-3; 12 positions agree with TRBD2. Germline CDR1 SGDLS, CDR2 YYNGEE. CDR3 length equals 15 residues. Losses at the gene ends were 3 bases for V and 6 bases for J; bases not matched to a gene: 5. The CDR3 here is CASSASGGVADTQYF. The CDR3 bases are TGTGCCAGCAGCGCTAGCGGGGGGGTGGCTGATACGCAGTATTTT.